The clone carrying this T cell receptor (beta chain) showed up just a few times. The data belong to a study of CD4 and CD8 cells across lung adenocarcinoma regions. In germline, CDR1 is MNHEY, CDR2 SMNVEV (reference sequence). The CDR3 length is 14 residues. Trimming left V 8 bases short and J 0 bases short, with 13 bases between. Samples came from patients with localized non-small cell lung adenocarcinoma. TCRdb used MiXCR to reprocess the PCR reads, holding one entry per CDR3 protein. The profile covers about 20,000 distinct CDR3 sequences, with roughly 54% appearing a single time and under 35% taken by the ten largest.

The sample taken for sequencing was CD8+ T cells from the center of a lung tumor. This chain links TRBV27 with TRBJ2-5; D gene unclear. The receptor comes from a female donor with lung adenocarcinoma. The CD4 and CD8 labels of this study may be unreliable. The CDR3 loop is CASARIPYQETQYF. The CDR3 DNA sequence: TGTGCCAGCGCCAGAATCCCGTACCAAGAGACCCAGTACTTC.